The 8 T cell receptor beta chains below all came from one sample that was sequenced in a study of cytomegalovirus exposure and HLA in healthy donors. It was with 60 Vbeta and 13 Jbeta primers that the PCR ran. Clones were read by immunoSEQ multiplex PCR, and TCRdb kept only the in-frame ones, dropping some. The table lists 160,000 or so clones, about 80% of them singletons. Sequenced material: PBMCs. These receptors originate from a woman aged 40 to 49 in good health and CMV-seronegative.

The chain uses TRBV2 and TRBJ2-7, with D possibly TRBD1 on 6 matching bases. The germline V gene has CDR1 SNHLY and CDR2 FYNNEI. The V end was cut by 5 bases, the J end by 0 bases, with 17 bases between. This CDR3 region has 16 residues. The CDR3 DNA sequence: TGTGCCAGCAGTCGGGGCAGGGGCCCCTACTCCTACGAGCAGTACTTC. This sequence encodes CASSRGRGPYSYEQYF.

This chain joins TRBV29-1 and TRBJ2-1; unclear D gene. The CDR3 loop spans 11 amino acids. Germline V gene lookup returns CDR1 SQVTM and CDR2 ANQGSEA. V lost 7 bases to trimming and J lost 8 bases, with 12 bases between them. DNA for the CDR3: TGCAGCGCTTCGCGGCTCGATGAGCAGTTCTTC. Amino acid sequence: CSASRLDEQFF.

The chain is built from TRBV5-1 and TRBJ1-1; D possibly corresponds to TRBD1 (5 bases). The CDR3 has 17 residues. Trimming stripped 0 bases from V and 4 bases from J, with 19 bases between. The V gene's germline CDR1 is SGHRS and CDR2 YFSETQ. CDR3 nucleotides: TGCGCCAGCAGCTTGGAGGGCAGGGCGGGGGGGAGCACTGAAGCTTTCTTT. It specifies CASSLEGRAGGSTEAFF.

V is TRBV19 and J is TRBJ1-4; unclear D gene. This CDR3 has 15 residues. Germline V gives CDR1 LNHDA, CDR2 SQIVND (reference sequence). Trimming removed 6 bases from V and 0 bases from J, with 11 bases in between. The CDR3 protein is CASSPQVATNEKLFF. The CDR3 coding sequence is TGTGCCAGTAGCCCGCAGGTCGCAACTAATGAAAAACTGTTTTTT.

This chain joins TRBV13 and TRBJ2-3; the match to TRBD2 covers 8 bases. CDR1 and CDR2 (germline): PRHDT, FYEKMQ (reference sequence). Trimming at V came to 3 bases and at J to 4 bases, leaving 12 bases not matched to a gene. CDR3 length equals 17 residues. CDR3 residues: CASSLRSGLEGADTQYF. The DNA for the CDR3 is TGTGCCAGCAGCTTGCGGTCGGGACTAGAAGGTGCAGATACGCAGTATTTT.

The chain recombines TRBV30 with TRBJ1-3; the D is unclear. The CDR3 is made up of 15 amino acids. The germline V gene encodes CDR1 GTSNPN and CDR2 SVGIG (reference sequence). Trimming removed 1 base from V and 3 bases from J, with 13 bases in between. Here the CDR3 DNA reads TGTGCCTGGAGTGGGGAGTCTTTATTTGGAAACACCATATATTTT. This codes for CAWSGESLFGNTIYF.

Notes on this clone: The sample contains more than one DNA sequence encoding this CDR3. This chain joins TRBV5-1 and TRBJ2-7, with a possible D match to TRBD1 (6 bases). The CDR3 totals 12 residues. The germline V gene has CDR1 SGHRS and CDR2 YFSETQ. V was clipped by 3 bases and J by 3 bases, with 7 bases between them. CDR3: CASSSQGYEQYF. The DNA of the CDR3 is TGCGCCAGCAGCTCACAGGGCTACGAGCAGTACTTC.

The CDR3 DNA follows: TGTGCCAGCAGTTGGGACAGGAGCTATGGCTACACCTTC. Protein product: CASSWDRSYGYTF. This chain joins TRBV28 and TRBJ1-2, with 8 bases aligning to TRBD1. Germline V lookup: CDR1 MDHEN, CDR2 SYDVKM. This CDR3 has 13 amino acids. V lost 4 bases to trimming and J lost 4 bases; unmatched junction nucleotides: 2.